These 30 T cell receptor beta chains came from one sample sequenced in a study of blood T cell repertoires in COVID-19. The protocol was immunoSEQ multiplex PCR, while the TCRdb copy is restricted to in-frame clones and leaves out a portion. The sample shows 98,000 or so clones, around 82% of them seen only once. The specimen sequenced was peripheral blood. The receptors were gathered from a man in his 60s with acute or convalescent COVID-19.

The rearrangement links TRBV11-3 to TRBJ1-2; D gene ambiguous. This CDR3 has 14 amino acids. The V gene lost 5 bases and the J gene lost 5 bases, with 15 bases spanning the gap. Germline-derived CDR1 and CDR2 are SGHNT and YENEEA. CDR3 nucleotides: TGTGCCAGCAGCCCCGCGGGAATGGGATATGGCTACACCTTC. Translating gives CASSPAGMGYGYTF.

This rearrangement joins TRBV5-1 to TRBJ2-7; TRBD2 matches 16 bases. The CDR3 has 17 amino acids. In germline, CDR1 is SGHRS, CDR2 YFSETQ. V lost 0 bases and J lost 2; bases outside the gene matches: 2. CDR3 nucleotide sequence: TGCGCCAGCAGCTTGGCGGGACTAGCGGGGGGGGCCTACGAGCAGTACTTC. Its translation: CASSLAGLAGGAYEQYF.

This clone was seen only once. The genes are TRBV11-3 and TRBJ2-5; 10 bases agree with TRBD2. This CDR3 region has 15 residues. Germline lookup yields CDR1 SGHNT and CDR2 YENEEA. V trimming: 5 bases; J trimming: 3 bases; junction bases outside the gene matches: 6. The CDR3 DNA sequence: TGTGCCAGCAGCCGTGGACTAGCGGACAAAGAGACCCAGTACTTC. Translation gives CASSRGLADKETQYF.

V is TRBV19 and J is TRBJ2-5, with 7 positions matching TRBD2. The CDR3 length is 15 residues. Germline V gene lookup returns CDR1 LNHDA and CDR2 SQIVND (reference sequence). Unmatched junction bases numbered 6, after V lost 4 bases and J lost 1 base. This CDR3 reads CASSTIQRGQETQYF. CDR3 nucleotide sequence: TGTGCCAGTAGTACCATTCAGCGGGGCCAAGAGACCCAGTACTTC.

This clone was seen only a few times. The rearrangement joins TRBV18 to TRBJ1-4; D ambiguous. The germline V and J ends were trimmed by 0 bases and 7 bases, with 12 bases remaining between them. CDR1 is KGHSH and CDR2 is LQKENI in the germline V gene. The CDR3 spans 15 residues. The CDR3 sequence: CASSPPATVSEKLFF. CDR3 coding DNA: TGTGCCAGCTCACCACCCGCCACAGTTAGTGAAAAACTGTTTTTT.

V is TRBV11-1 and J is TRBJ1-5; no firm D call. Trimming left V 3 bases short and J 4 bases short, with 7 bases between. The CDR3 has 13 amino acids. Germline V gene lookup returns CDR1 SGHAT and CDR2 FQDESV (reference sequence). In nucleotides, the CDR3 is TGTGCCAGCAGCTTTTCCCCTAATCAGCCCCAGCATTTT. Translated, it gives CASSFSPNQPQHF.

In this sample, this clone turned up a few times. The rearrangement links TRBV4-1 to TRBJ2-6, with D maybe TRBD2 (5 bases). With 4 bases removed from V and 0 bases from J, the gap between germline ends came to 10 bases. This CDR3 contains 16 residues. The V gene's germline CDR1 is MGHRA and CDR2 YSYEKL. CDR3 amino acids: CASSPWESSGANVLTF. As DNA, the CDR3 is TGCGCCAGCAGCCCCTGGGAGAGCTCTGGGGCCAACGTCCTGACTTTC.

This clone appeared a single time. Within the sample, other DNA sequences also encode this same CDR3. The rearrangement joins TRBV7-3 to TRBJ1-2, with 9 bases aligning to TRBD1. The CDR3 spans 13 residues. V lost 6 bases and J lost 6; bases outside the gene matches: 5. Germline V gene lookup returns CDR1 SGHTA and CDR2 FQGTGA. The DNA for the CDR3 is TGTGCCAGCAGTTTGGGACAGGGAGATGGCTACACCTTC. It encodes CASSLGQGDGYTF.

This sequence joins TRBV6-5 and TRBJ2-2, with 7 bases lining up with TRBD1. The J segment lost 2 bases and the V segment lost 2 bases, leaving 5 bases of the junction unmatched. The CDR3 has 16 residues. From germline, CDR1 is MNHEY and CDR2 SVGAGI. The CDR3 coding sequence is TGTGCCAGCAGTTACGAAGGGGGCAGTAACACCGGGGAGCTGTTTTTT. Protein: CASSYEGGSNTGELFF.

The chain has TRBV7-2 and TRBJ2-2, with 9 bases fitting TRBD2. The ends lost 1 base at V and 7 bases at J; junction bases unmatched: 7. Germline CDR1 is SGHTA and CDR2 is FQGNSA. The CDR3 runs 16 residues. The CDR3 nucleotides read TGTGCCAGCAGCTTAGGAGCGGGAGGACTCAACGGGGAGCTGTTTTTT. Translated, it gives CASSLGAGGLNGELFF.

The chain has TRBV4-2 and TRBJ1-4, with D unclear. The CDR3 extends over 15 amino acids. Germline V gene data show CDR1 as LGHNA and CDR2 as YNFKEQ. The V end was cut by 1 base, the J end by 8 bases, with 14 bases between. CDR3 sequence: CASSQGNQANEKLFF. The CDR3 nucleotides are TGTGCCAGCAGCCAAGGAAATCAGGCCAACGAAAAACTGTTTTTT.

The chain uses TRBV7-9 and TRBJ1-3; 12 positions match TRBD1. CDR3 length equals 18 residues. Germline trimming cut 3 bases from V and 0 bases from J; bases unmatched to any gene: 6. Germline V CDR1 and CDR2: SEHNR, FQNEAQ (reference sequence). This CDR3 reads CASSFPGTGGFSGNTIYF. DNA for the CDR3: TGTGCCAGCAGCTTCCCCGGGACAGGGGGCTTCTCTGGAAACACCATATATTTT.

This clone was picked up one time. The J gene is TRBJ1-5, the V gene TRBV4-1, with TRBD1 matching over 7 bases. The length of the CDR3 is 17 residues. In germline, CDR1 is MGHRA, CDR2 YSYEKL. The V segment lost 1 base and the J segment 1 base; nucleotides outside the gene matches: 7. The chain's CDR3 is CASSQGARGQSNQPQHF. Here the CDR3 DNA reads TGCGCCAGCAGCCAAGGGGCGAGGGGGCAAAGCAATCAGCCCCAGCATTTT.

This clone has only a few counts. The V call is TRBV28, the J call TRBJ2-1, with 9 bases that match TRBD2. The germline V gene has CDR1 MDHEN and CDR2 SYDVKM. The CDR3 is made up of 16 amino acids. Trimming removed 1 base from V and 0 bases from J; junction bases left unmatched: 1. This CDR3 is CASSLFSGSSYNEQFF. CDR3 nucleotides: TGTGCCAGCAGTTTATTTAGCGGGAGCTCCTACAATGAGCAGTTCTTC.

This clone turned up a few times. The chain has TRBV28 and TRBJ1-2, with 9 bases matching TRBD1. The V segment lost 4 bases and the J segment 8 bases; nucleotides outside the gene matches: 11. The CDR3 spans 15 residues. From germline, CDR1 is MDHEN and CDR2 SYDVKM. CDR3: CASSSHRGPREGYTF. CDR3 nucleotide sequence: TGTGCCAGCAGTTCCCACAGGGGGCCCCGGGAGGGCTACACCTTC.

Only a few counts were recorded for this clone. This chain links TRBV7-3 with TRBJ2-2; a possible D gene is TRBD1 (5 bases). Germline V CDR1 and CDR2: SGHTA, FQGTGA. The CDR3 totals 15 residues. Between the trimmed V and J ends, which lost 3 bases and 4 bases, there was a span of 12 bases. The CDR3 bases are TGTGCCAGCAGCTTGGACCTGGGGCGCACCGGGGAGCTGTTTTTT. This gives the protein CASSLDLGRTGELFF.

J is TRBJ2-1 and V is TRBV9, with D unresolved. The V and J ends lost 0 bases and 7 bases respectively, with 14 bases between them. The CDR3 covers 15 residues. Germline V gene lookup returns CDR1 SGDLS and CDR2 YYNGEE. The CDR3 DNA reads TGTGCCAGCAGCGTAGGAGAGTTATTAAAAAATGAGCAGTTCTTC. It encodes CASSVGELLKNEQFF. Complete variable domain (other parts from reference TRBV9 and TRBJ2-1): DSGVTQTPKHLITATGQRVTLRCSPRSGDLSVYWYQQSLDQGLQFLIQYYNGEERAKGNILERFSAQQFPDLHSELNLSSLELGDSALYFCASSVGELLKNEQFFGPGTRLTVL.

The chain has TRBV28 and TRBJ2-7; TRBD1 agrees at 7 bases. The CDR3 consists of 15 residues. Germline lookup yields CDR1 MDHEN and CDR2 SYDVKM. V lost 4 bases and J lost 0; bases outside the gene matches: 6. For the CDR3, the DNA is TGTGCCAGCAGTTCCGGACAGGCTTACTCCTACGAGCAGTACTTC. Its translation is CASSSGQAYSYEQYF. Filled out from reference TRBV28 and TRBJ2-7, the complete variable domain reads DVKVTQSSRYLVKRTGEKVFLECVQDMDHENMFWYRQDPGLGLRLIYFSYDVKMKEKGDIPEGYSVSREKKERFSLILESASTNQTSMYLCASSSGQAYSYEQYFGPGTRLTVT.

The V gene is TRBV5-8, the J gene TRBJ1-1; 7 bases align to TRBD1. Trimming removed 5 bases from V and 8 bases from J; junction bases left unmatched: 3. Germline-derived CDR1 and CDR2 are SGHTS and YDEGEE. There are 11 residues in the CDR3. CDR3 sequence reads: CASRRTGEAFF. The CDR3 DNA reads TGTGCCAGCAGGCGGACAGGAGAAGCTTTCTTT.

The gene calls are TRBV19 and TRBJ2-5; a weak D match, TRBD1 (6 bases). The CDR3 totals 13 residues. Trimming left V 4 bases short and J 5 bases short, with 11 bases between. Germline V lookup: CDR1 LNHDA, CDR2 SQIVND (reference sequence). The CDR3 reads CASSKGGLETQYF. The CDR3 coding sequence is TGTGCCAGTAGTAAAGGGGGTCTTGAGACCCAGTACTTC.

V is TRBV15 and J is TRBJ1-3; 7 positions agree with TRBD1. Germline V gene sequence: CDR1 LNHNV, CDR2 YYDKDF (reference sequence). The CDR3 is 14 amino acids. The ends lost 5 bases at V and 6 bases at J; junction bases unmatched: 7. The CDR3 here is CATSPDRVLNTIYF. CDR3 in DNA: TGTGCCACCAGCCCCGACAGGGTCTTAAACACCATATATTTT.

V is TRBV7-2 and J is TRBJ2-1; 9 bases are shared with TRBD1. The CDR3 contains 16 residues. The trim removed 0 bases at V and 4 bases at J, leaving 4 bases unmatched. The germline V gene has CDR1 SGHTA and CDR2 FQGNSA. The CDR3 spells CASSLAPGQGYNEQFF. The CDR3 DNA follows: TGTGCCAGCAGCTTAGCGCCGGGACAGGGATACAATGAGCAGTTCTTC.

CDR3 region: CSVESGGGQPQHF. CDR3 coding DNA: TGCAGCGTTGAATCAGGGGGCGGTCAGCCCCAGCATTTT. This sequence joins TRBV29-1 and TRBJ1-5, with TRBD1 matching 8 bases. With V trimmed by 2 bases and J by 6 bases, 3 bases remained unmatched. Germline V lookup: CDR1 SQVTM, CDR2 ANQGSEA. This CDR3 contains 13 residues.

The gene calls are TRBV10-2 and TRBJ2-3, with TRBD1 matching over 11 bases. Trimming took 1 base from V and 3 from J; bases not matched to a gene: 3. CDR3 length: 16 amino acids. Germline CDR1 is WSHSY and CDR2 is SAAADI. The CDR3 nucleotides are TGCGCCAGCAGTGAGTTGGGACAGGGGGAAACAGATACGCAGTATTTT. Encoded protein: CASSELGQGETDTQYF.

The V gene is TRBV10-3, the J gene TRBJ2-2, with 7 bases matching TRBD2. This CDR3 has 16 residues. V gave up 6 bases and J gave up 4 bases; unmatched junction bases: 11. Germline lookup yields CDR1 ENHRY and CDR2 SYGVKD. The chain's CDR3 is CAISPLGGGSTGELFF. As DNA, the CDR3 is TGTGCCATCAGCCCCTTGGGGGGGGGAAGCACCGGGGAGCTGTTTTTT.

This chain connects TRBV28 to TRBJ2-7, with D possibly TRBD2 on 5 matching bases. The V and J ends lost 2 bases and 2 bases respectively, with 16 bases between them. The CDR3 runs to 16 residues. Germline V CDR1 and CDR2: MDHEN, SYDVKM. CDR3 sequence reads: CASSLGGFLGTYEQYF. The CDR3 coding sequence is TGTGCCAGCAGTTTAGGAGGATTCCTGGGCACCTACGAGCAGTACTTC.

The chain is built from TRBV15 and TRBJ1-4; the D gene is possibly TRBD1 (6 bases). This CDR3 contains 12 residues. Germline V gene lookup returns CDR1 LNHNV and CDR2 YYDKDF (reference sequence). Trimming removed 4 bases from V and 13 bases from J, with 13 bases in between. Here the CDR3 reads CATSIGRGSLFF. CDR3 DNA: TGTGCCACCAGCATCGGGAGGGGGTCACTGTTTTTT.

This clone came up once. The chain combines TRBV11-2 with TRBJ1-2; 7 nucleotides agree with TRBD1. Unmatched junction bases numbered 9, after V lost 4 bases and J lost 4 bases. CDR3 length: 15 residues. Germline values: CDR1 SGHAT, CDR2 FQNNGV. The CDR3 DNA reads TGTGCCAGCAGCTCAACAGGGGCGCCTGTCTATGGCTACACCTTC. This encodes CASSSTGAPVYGYTF.

This clone has only a few counts. The gene calls are TRBV6-2 or TRBV6-3 and TRBJ2-3; 9 nucleotides match TRBD2. Germline V CDR1 and CDR2: MNHEY, SVGEGT. V was pared by 0 bases and J by 4 bases, with 5 bases of the junction left unmatched. The CDR3 length is 16 residues. The CDR3 region has the DNA TGTGCCAGCAGTTACTCCGGCGGGAGGGCTTCAGATACGCAGTATTTT. It yields the protein CASSYSGGRASDTQYF.

The CDR3 is CASSLVSGEQYF. Here the CDR3 DNA reads TGTGCCAGCAGCTTAGTTTCGGGGGAGCAGTATTTT. The chain carries TRBV11-3 and TRBJ2-3; tentative D call: TRBD2 (6 bases). The CDR3 is made up of 12 amino acids. Trimming cost V 1 base and J 11 bases, with 10 bases left between them. Germline values: CDR1 SGHNT, CDR2 YENEEA.